Below are 11 T cell receptor beta chains sequenced from a single sample in a study of cytomegalovirus exposure and HLA in healthy donors. Primers for the PCR totalled 60 Vbeta and 13 Jbeta. Clones were sequenced by immunoSEQ multiplex PCR, and TCRdb holds only the in-frame ones, with some missing. This repertoire shows 150,000 to 200,000 clones, around 75% found once; its top ten account for under 7%. The sample comprised PBMCs. These TCRs come from a woman aged 25 to 45 in good health and CMV-seropositive.

This clone was picked up a small number of times. The rearrangement uses TRBV7-8 and TRBJ2-1; 8 bases are a match to TRBD2. Trimming removed 7 bases from V and 6 bases from J; junction bases left unmatched: 14. The CDR3 consists of 16 residues. The germline V gene has CDR1 SGHVS and CDR2 FQNEAQ. The CDR3 loop reads CASNDLRGGILNEQFF. DNA of the CDR3: TGTGCCAGCAACGATCTACGGGGGGGCATTCTCAATGAGCAGTTCTTC.

CDR3 protein: CASSEASAEETQYF. CDR3 nucleotide sequence: TGTGCCAGCAGTGAAGCTAGCGCGGAAGAGACCCAGTACTTC. The chain combines TRBV2 with TRBJ2-5; a possible D gene is TRBD2 (5 bases). V was cut by 0 bases and J by 3 bases, with 8 bases left in between. CDR1 and CDR2 from the germline V gene are SNHLY and FYNNEI. CDR3 size: 14 residues.

The chain joins TRBV28 to TRBJ2-3; no reliable D call. V shed 0 bases and J shed 2 bases, with 6 bases lying between them. The germline V gene encodes CDR1 MDHEN and CDR2 SYDVKM. The length of the CDR3 is 14 residues. CDR3 protein: CASSLWANTDTQYF. The CDR3 nucleotides read TGTGCCAGCAGTTTATGGGCCAACACAGATACGCAGTATTTT.

This chain joins TRBV4-1 and TRBJ1-1, with 10 bases that match TRBD1. With 4 bases clipped from V and 2 bases from J, the junction kept 4 bases outside the gene matches. This CDR3 spans 15 amino acids. Germline CDR1 is MGHRA and CDR2 is YSYEKL. The CDR3 DNA reads as TGCGCCAGCAGCCTACGACAGGGGGCCAACACTGAAGCTTTCTTT. Encoded protein: CASSLRQGANTEAFF.

The chain recombines TRBV28 with TRBJ2-5; weak D call: TRBD2 (6 bases). The CDR3 consists of 15 residues. The V gene lost 5 bases and the J gene lost 4 bases, with 17 bases spanning the gap. Germline CDR1 MDHEN, CDR2 SYDVKM. The CDR3: CASSAVGGKLETQYF. The CDR3 DNA reads TGTGCCAGCAGTGCTGTCGGCGGGAAGTTAGAGACCCAGTACTTC.

The rearrangement uses TRBV5-6 and TRBJ2-3; 14 bases line up with TRBD2. From germline, CDR1 is SGHDT and CDR2 YYEEEE. The CDR3 contains 19 residues. Unmatched junction bases numbered 6, after V lost 0 bases and J lost 0 bases. The CDR3 DNA reads TGTGCCAGCAGCTTGGGGGGGGGACTAGCGGGAGTCAGCACAGATACGCAGTATTTT. Translating gives CASSLGGGLAGVSTDTQYF.

The chain recombines TRBV5-1 with TRBJ2-7; a weak D match, TRBD1 (6 bases). The CDR3 runs 13 residues. V shed 4 bases and J shed 6 bases, with 14 bases lying between them. Germline V gives CDR1 SGHRS, CDR2 YFSETQ. The CDR3: CASSIDRSGEQYF. CDR3 DNA sequence: TGCGCCAGCAGCATTGACAGGAGCGGCGAGCAGTACTTC.

This chain uses TRBV5-4 with TRBJ2-5; no firm D call. From germline, CDR1 is SGHNT and CDR2 YYREEE (reference sequence). The CDR3 totals 14 residues. V was shortened by 0 bases and J by 3 bases, with 9 bases between the two germline ends. In DNA, the CDR3 is TGTGCCAGCAGCTTGGTATACAGAGAAGAGACCCAGTACTTC. Protein: CASSLVYREETQYF.

This clone was observed a handful of times. V gene TRBV7-2 combines with J gene TRBJ2-5; 7 nucleotides line up with TRBD2. Germline V gene lookup returns CDR1 SGHTA and CDR2 FQGNSA. This CDR3 is 15 amino acids long. V trimming: 2 bases; J trimming: 6 bases; junction bases outside the gene matches: 9. CDR3 DNA: TGTGCCAGCAGCTTAACGTGGGGGGGAGGAAAGACCCAGTACTTC. Its translation is CASSLTWGGGKTQYF.

This chain joins TRBV7-3 and TRBJ2-1; unclear D gene. The V end lost 5 bases, the J end lost 3 bases, and 5 bases lay between the germline ends. This CDR3 spans 12 amino acids. CDR1 and CDR2 (germline): SGHTA, FQGTGA. The CDR3 nucleotides read TGTGCCAGCAGCCAAAACTACAATGAGCAGTTCTTC. Amino acids: CASSQNYNEQFF.

The chain links TRBV27 to TRBJ1-5; possible D gene TRBD1, 6 bases. V was pared by 3 bases and J by 9 bases, with 15 bases between. Germline assignment: CDR1 MNHEY and CDR2 SMNVEV (reference sequence). The CDR3 consists of 14 residues. In nucleotides, the CDR3 is TGTGCCAGCAGTTTCTCCGGGACATTATCGCCCCAGCATTTT. Translation: CASSFSGTLSPQHF.